What follows are 30 T cell receptor beta chains derived from one specimen sequenced in a study of T cells in Graves' hyperthyroidism and ophthalmopathy (dated by TCRdb to between 2019 and 2020). Library preparation was by multiplex PCR. For sequencing, an Illumina HiSeq 2000 was employed. The TCR beta CDR3 regions were amplified from the RNA transcripts. For the first round of RT-PCR on the TCR CDR3, the HTBI primer set was used together with the Qiagen OneStep RT-PCR kit. TCRdb redid the processing of the public reads, applying fastp at Q25 and MiXCR, and retained in-frame beta chains. Under each unique CDR3 protein, matching rows form one entry showing the most common genes and DNA. Within this sample are over 300,000 distinct CDR3 sequences, with roughly 13% of them counted one time only. The ten largest clones represent almost 35% of the sample. The sequencing sample was made of blood. The source of these receptors is a woman between 40 and 55 years old with Graves' ophthalmopathy.

In the case of this clonotype: A clone one base away is much larger, so this may be a read error. V gene TRBV6-1 combines with J gene TRBJ2-7; perhaps TRBD1 as D (5 bases). V gave up 5 bases and J gave up 6 bases, with 14 bases separating them. CDR3 length: 13 amino acids. The germline CDR1 and CDR2 sequences are MNHNS and SASEGT. As DNA, the CDR3 is TGTGCCAGCAGTCCCAGGGTTTTTTGCGAGCAGTACTTC. Residues: CASSPRVFCEQYF.

As regards this clonotype: A read error may be the cause here, since a much bigger clone is one base away. The CDR3, as DNA: TGTACCAGTAGTAGGTTGGTAGGTGGGGTGGAGACCCAGTACTTC. Its protein product is CTSSRLVGGVETQYF. The V gene is TRBV19, the J gene TRBJ2-5, with D hard to call. This CDR3 is 15 amino acids long. Germline CDR1 LNHDA, CDR2 SQIVND (reference sequence).

The chain carries TRBV11-2 and TRBJ2-2; TRBD2 agrees at 12 bases. Germline V CDR1 and CDR2: SGHAT, FQNNGV. This CDR3 has 16 amino acids. The V segment lost 5 bases and the J segment 4 bases; nucleotides outside the gene matches: 5. The CDR3: CASSPLAGGATGELFF. CDR3 DNA sequence: TGTGCCAGCAGCCCCCTAGCGGGGGGGGCCACCGGGGAGCTGTTTTTT. The full variable domain, its missing parts supplied by reference TRBV11-2 and TRBJ2-2, is EAGVAQSPRYKIIEKRQSVAFWCNPISGHATLYWYQQILGQGPKLLIQFQNNGVVDDSQLPKDRFSAERLKGVDSTLKIQPAKLEDSAVYLCASSPLAGGATGELFFGEGSRLTVL.

In this sample, this clonotype turned up many times. The rearrangement links TRBV30 to TRBJ1-6; TRBD1 is a possible D gene (6 bases). Germline V gene sequence: CDR1 GTSNPN, CDR2 SVGIG (reference sequence). Trimming removed 0 bases from V and 10 bases from J, with 19 bases in between. This CDR3 is 16 amino acids long. The CDR3 loop reads CAWSVRSDRKLSPLHF. CDR3 sequence (DNA): TGTGCCTGGAGTGTACGATCCGACAGGAAGTTATCACCCCTCCACTTT.

In its sample, this clonotype was seen a few times. CDR3 amino acids: CASSRTGGAGNTIYF. CDR3 bases: TGTGCCAGCAGCCGGACCGGGGGGGCAGGAAACACCATATATTTT. The chain recombines TRBV11-2 with TRBJ1-3, with D perhaps matching TRBD1 (6 bases). The CDR3 sequence is 15 residues long. In germline, CDR1 is SGHAT, CDR2 FQNNGV. The ends were cut back, 5 bases at V and 4 bases at J, with 15 bases in the middle. Drawing the rest from reference TRBV11-2 and TRBJ1-3, the complete variable domain is EAGVAQSPRYKIIEKRQSVAFWCNPISGHATLYWYQQILGQGPKLLIQFQNNGVVDDSQLPKDRFSAERLKGVDSTLKIQPAKLEDSAVYLCASSRTGGAGNTIYFGEGSWLTVV.

This clonotype showed up just a few times. The chain links TRBV5-8 to TRBJ1-4; D is unclear. Germline loops: CDR1 SGHTS, CDR2 YDEGEE. This CDR3 comprises 15 residues. Between the trimmed V and J ends, which lost 1 base and 8 bases, there was a span of 15 bases. CDR3 sequence reads: CASSLSRVSGEKLFF. For the CDR3, the DNA is TGTGCCAGCAGCTTGTCCCGGGTATCGGGGGAAAAACTGTTTTTT.

V and J are TRBV7-9 and TRBJ1-5, with D possibly matching TRBD1 (6 bases). CDR1 is SEHNR and CDR2 is FQNEAQ in the germline V gene (reference sequence). The V gene lost 6 bases and the J gene lost 11 bases, with 23 bases spanning the gap. CDR3 length: 15 residues. The CDR3 reads CASSTNDRLGAAQHF. In DNA, the CDR3 is TGTGCCAGCAGTACAAATGACAGGCTGGGGGCCGCCCAGCATTTT.

V and J are TRBV20-1 and TRBJ2-6; 10 nucleotides line up with TRBD2. The CDR3 sequence is 16 residues long. V was pared by 2 bases and J by 1 base, with 2 bases of the junction left unmatched. Germline V gives CDR1 DFQATT, CDR2 SNEGSKA (reference sequence). In DNA, the CDR3 is TGCAGTGCTAGAACTAGCGGGATATCTGGGGCCAACGTCCTGACTTTC. Translation gives CSARTSGISGANVLTF.

This clonotype was observed at least ten times. The rearrangement joins TRBV20-1 to TRBJ2-3; 13 bases agree with TRBD2. The germline gives CDR1 DFQATT, CDR2 SNEGSKA (reference sequence). The ends lost 0 bases at V and 0 bases at J; junction bases unmatched: 9. The CDR3 runs to 19 residues. The CDR3 DNA sequence: TGCAGTGCTAGAGATTTTCGACTAGCGGGAGGTTCTAGCACAGATACGCAGTATTTT. Translated, it gives CSARDFRLAGGSSTDTQYF.

Many counts were recorded for this clonotype. The chain has TRBV2 and TRBJ1-2, with TRBD1 matching over 7 bases. The J segment lost 4 bases and the V segment lost 7 bases, leaving 6 bases of the junction unmatched. The CDR3 contains 13 residues. Germline V gene data show CDR1 as SNHLY and CDR2 as FYNNEI. The CDR3 sequence: CASTIQGSYGYTF. CDR3 sequence (DNA): TGTGCCAGCACTATACAGGGGTCCTATGGCTACACCTTC.

This clonotype was seen many times. This chain links TRBV6-2 or TRBV6-3 with TRBJ2-1; TRBD2 matches at 9 bases. Per the germline V gene, CDR1 is MNHEY and CDR2 is SVGEGT. The CDR3 totals 16 residues. The junction had 12 bases not matched to a gene; V was cut back by 7 bases and J by 5 bases. CDR3 nucleotide sequence: TGTGCCAGCAAGCTTCCGCGGGGGGGCCAGCACAATGAGCAGTTCTTC. It yields the protein CASKLPRGGQHNEQFF.

This clonotype was counted ten times or more. The CDR3 protein is CASSGDRSGVYGYTF. The CDR3 DNA reads as TGTGCCAGCAGCGGGGACAGGTCCGGGGTGTATGGCTACACCTTC. V usage is TRBV7-9 and J usage is TRBJ1-2; 8 bases are shared with TRBD1. The germline gives CDR1 SEHNR, CDR2 FQNEAQ (reference sequence). Losses at the gene ends were 5 bases for V and 5 bases for J; bases not matched to a gene: 10. The CDR3 loop spans 15 amino acids.

This clonotype was seen many times. The V gene is TRBV7-2, the J gene TRBJ1-5; weak D call: TRBD1 (6 bases). The CDR3 consists of 13 residues. Germline CDR1 is SGHTA and CDR2 is FQGNSA. V shed 3 bases and J shed 7 bases, with 10 bases lying between them. The CDR3: CASSLKGGQPQHF. DNA for the CDR3: TGTGCCAGCAGCTTGAAGGGGGGACAGCCCCAGCATTTT.

In this sample, this clonotype turned up many times. The chain recombines TRBV2 with TRBJ1-5; 10 bases align to TRBD1. There are 16 residues in the CDR3. After removal of 4 bases from V and 6 bases from J, the junction contained 9 bases not matched to a gene. The germline gives CDR1 SNHLY, CDR2 FYNNEI. The CDR3 sequence: CASSAGRTGGRQPQHF. CDR3 bases: TGTGCCAGCAGTGCGGGGAGGACAGGGGGGCGTCAGCCCCAGCATTTT. The full variable domain, its missing parts supplied by reference TRBV2 and TRBJ1-5, is EPEVTQTPSHQVTQMGQEVILRCVPISNHLYFYWYRQILGQKVEFLVSFYNNEISEKSEIFDDQFSVERPDGSNFTLKIRSTKLEDSAMYFCASSAGRTGGRQPQHFGDGTRLSIL.

Turning to this clonotype: A much bigger clone sits one base away, suggesting this may be a read error. The genes are TRBV20-1 and TRBJ1-5; perhaps TRBD1 as D (6 bases). Germline V lookup: CDR1 DFQATT, CDR2 SNEGSKA (reference sequence). The V gene lost 3 bases and the J gene lost 10 bases, with 16 bases spanning the gap. This CDR3 spans 13 amino acids. For the CDR3, the DNA is TGCAGTGCTAGGAACCGCAGGGGCCATCCCCAGCATTTT. This codes for CSARNRRGHPQHF.

Many counts were recorded for this clonotype. The chain has TRBV5-6 and TRBJ2-7; 10 nucleotides agree with TRBD2. J gave up 7 bases and V 3 bases, and 10 bases lay outside the gene matches. Germline lookup yields CDR1 SGHDT and CDR2 YYEEEE. The CDR3 contains 15 residues. This CDR3 is CASSSSSGRAEEQYF. CDR3 DNA: TGTGCCAGCAGCTCGTCAAGCGGGAGGGCCGAGGAGCAGTACTTC.

There are a few counts of this clonotype. The rearrangement joins TRBV7-6 to TRBJ2-5, with 9 bases matching TRBD1. Per the germline V gene, CDR1 is SGHVS and CDR2 is FNYEAQ. This CDR3 contains 15 residues. After removal of 4 bases from V and 5 bases from J, the junction contained 8 bases not matched to a gene. The DNA of the CDR3 is TGTGCCAGCAGCTCGGGGACAGGGAGGAGGGAGACCCAGTACTTC. Protein sequence: CASSSGTGRRETQYF. The variable domain in full, completed from reference TRBV7-6 and TRBJ2-5, reads GAGVSQSPRYKVTKRGQDVALRCDPISGHVSLYWYRQALGQGPEFLTYFNYEAQQDKSGLPNDRFSAERPEGSISTLTIQRTEQRDSAMYRCASSSGTGRRETQYFGPGTRLLVL.

This clonotype was counted between two and nine times. This CDR3 is CASSGLAGGEQFF. The DNA for the CDR3 is TGTGCCAGTAGCGGACTAGCTGGAGGTGAGCAGTTCTTC. The rearrangement links TRBV19 to TRBJ2-1, with 8 nucleotides matching TRBD2. Unmatched junction bases numbered 7, after V lost 6 bases and J lost 9 bases. The CDR3 extends over 13 amino acids. Per the germline V gene, CDR1 is LNHDA and CDR2 is SQIVND (reference sequence).

This clonotype was seen at least ten times. The CDR3: CASSLDRYYEQYF. CDR3 sequence (DNA): TGTGCCAGCAGTTTGGACAGGTACTACGAGCAGTACTTC. This rearrangement joins TRBV27 to TRBJ2-7; 7 bases match TRBD1. The junction had 2 bases not matched to a gene; V was cut back by 3 bases and J by 3 bases. The CDR3 length is 13 residues. Germline CDR1 and CDR2: MNHEY and SMNVEV (reference sequence).

This clonotype was detected ten times or more. The chain uses TRBV6-5 and TRBJ2-3; 10 nucleotides match TRBD2. This CDR3 spans 19 amino acids. Germline V gene data show CDR1 as MNHEY and CDR2 as SVGAGI. V lost 0 bases and J lost 2; bases outside the gene matches: 11. CDR3 residues: CASSYSIQRGGRLTDTQYF. The CDR3 nucleotides read TGTGCCAGCAGTTACTCGATTCAGCGGGGGGGCCGACTCACAGATACGCAGTATTTT.

This clonotype was seen many times. The chain combines TRBV6-1 with TRBJ2-5; 8 bases fit TRBD1. Germline V CDR1 and CDR2: MNHNS, SASEGT. The V gene end was trimmed by 6 bases and the J gene end by 5 bases; junction bases not matched to a gene: 5. The CDR3 extends over 13 amino acids. CDR3 sequence reads: CASRYRGSETQYF. CDR3 bases: TGTGCCAGCAGATACAGGGGGAGCGAGACCCAGTACTTC.

The gene calls are TRBV6-1 and TRBJ2-2; TRBD2 aligns across 11 bases. In germline, CDR1 is MNHNS, CDR2 SASEGT. This CDR3 has 16 amino acids. With V trimmed by 7 bases and J by 6 bases, 10 bases remained unmatched. The CDR3 protein is CASTLAGGAFAGELFF. Written as DNA, the CDR3 is TGTGCCAGCACCTTAGCGGGAGGGGCTTTTGCCGGGGAGCTGTTTTTT.

This clonotype was seen ten or more times. V is TRBV28 and J is TRBJ1-5, with a tentative D call TRBD1 (5 bases). The germline CDR1 and CDR2 sequences are MDHEN and SYDVKM. V lost 6 bases to trimming and J lost 5 bases, with 20 bases between them. The CDR3 sequence is 16 residues long. The CDR3 loop reads CASRQTGGRGDQPQHF. The CDR3 DNA follows: TGTGCCAGCAGACAAACGGGGGGACGGGGGGATCAGCCCCAGCATTTT.

This clonotype has just a few counts. This chain connects TRBV20-1 to TRBJ2-3; a weak D match, TRBD2 (5 bases). The ends were cut back, 0 bases at V and 1 base at J, with 11 bases in the middle. The CDR3 is 15 amino acids. Germline V gene sequence: CDR1 DFQATT, CDR2 SNEGSKA (reference sequence). CDR3 loop: CSAREGGGGTDTQYF. DNA of the CDR3: TGCAGTGCTAGAGAAGGAGGTGGCGGCACAGATACGCAGTATTTT.

This sequence joins TRBV19 and TRBJ1-1; no clear D. CDR1 and CDR2 from the germline V gene are LNHDA and SQIVND (reference sequence). V was shortened by 2 bases and J by 4 bases, with 8 bases between the two germline ends. The CDR3 is 13 residues long. CDR3 residues: CASSIRAGTEAFF. The CDR3 DNA follows: TGTGCCAGTAGTATACGGGCGGGCACTGAAGCTTTCTTT.

About this clonotype: One end of the junction does not line up with germline, which may come from a read error. The J gene is TRBJ2-1, the V gene TRBV28, with D hard to call. Germline loops: CDR1 MDHEN, CDR2 SYDVKM. The CDR3 totals 16 residues. The CDR3 spells CATSNSLDVLGNEQFF. The CDR3 coding sequence is TGTGCCACCAGTAACTCTCTAGACGTTCTAGGCAATGAGCAGTTCTTC.

V gene TRBV6-1 combines with J gene TRBJ1-6, with TRBD1 identical over 7 bases. CDR1 MNHNS and CDR2 SASEGT come from the germline V gene. V trimming: 5 bases; J trimming: 6 bases; junction bases outside the gene matches: 4. The CDR3 spans 14 residues. The CDR3 nucleotides are TGTGCCAGCAGTATGACAGGGTCTAATTCACCCCTCCACTTT. Protein sequence: CASSMTGSNSPLHF.

The sample holds many counts of this clonotype. The rearrangement uses TRBV19 and TRBJ1-2, with 7 bases lining up with TRBD1. V was clipped by 2 bases and J by 4 bases; unmatched bases: 22. This CDR3 is built from 20 residues. Germline V gene sequence: CDR1 LNHDA, CDR2 SQIVND (reference sequence). CDR3 protein: CASSIRRNFGTEPLSYGYTF. The CDR3, as DNA: TGTGCCAGTAGTATACGCCGCAATTTCGGGACAGAACCCCTGAGCTATGGCTACACCTTC.

There are many counts of this clonotype. This chain connects TRBV6-2 or TRBV6-3 to TRBJ2-1, with 8 bases matching TRBD1. J lost 0 bases, V lost 5 bases, and 9 bases had no gene match. This CDR3 region has 17 residues. Germline V lookup: CDR1 MNHEY, CDR2 SVGEGT. The CDR3: CASSDRTGLASYNEQFF. For the CDR3, the DNA is TGTGCCAGCAGTGACCGGACAGGGTTAGCCTCCTACAATGAGCAGTTCTTC.

There are many counts of this clonotype. The CDR3 region has the DNA TGTGCCATCAGTAAGAACGGGAGGGGAGATACGCAGTATTTT. Protein sequence: CAISKNGRGDTQYF. The V and J genes are TRBV10-3 and TRBJ2-3; 8 bases agree with TRBD2. V shed 5 bases, J shed 5 bases, and the junction held 6 bases outside the gene matches. CDR1 and CDR2 (germline): ENHRY, SYGVKD. This CDR3 contains 14 residues.